These 20 T cell receptor beta chains came from one sample sequenced in a study of T-cell memory formation after mild COVID-19. A single record per CDR3 protein comes from TCRdb applying MiXCR to the 5' RACE reads. The sample has around 390,000 distinct CDR3 sequences; approximately 16% are singletons. The sequenced material came from PBMCs or a T cell subset sorted from them (not recorded which). The source of these receptors is a man between 18 and 35 years old who had mild COVID-19 (a few samples of this study predate the infection). Cell type and time point are not known.

This clonotype appeared a few times. This chain connects TRBV6-5 to TRBJ2-5; unclear D gene. This CDR3 is built from 15 residues. The germline V and J ends were trimmed by 3 bases and 3 bases, with 14 bases remaining between them. CDR1 is MNHEY, CDR2 SVGAGI, per germline. CDR3 in amino acids: CASSYFRTGEETQYF. In DNA form, the CDR3 reads TGTGCCAGCAGTTATTTTAGGACGGGTGAAGAGACCCAGTACTTC.

This clonotype was observed a handful of times. The V and J genes are TRBV5-6 and TRBJ1-1, with D unclear. Trimming stripped 3 bases from V and 4 bases from J, with 16 bases between. The germline V gene has CDR1 SGHDT and CDR2 YYEEEE. This CDR3 comprises 15 residues. The CDR3 DNA reads as TGTGCCAGCAGCTCAGCCGGGTACCTGGTCACTGAAGCTTTCTTT. Its translation is CASSSAGYLVTEAFF.

The chain recombines TRBV12-3 or TRBV12-4 with TRBJ2-7; D remains unclear. V lost 4 bases and J 5 bases, leaving 6 bases between the germline ends. This CDR3 is built from 11 residues. The CDR3 coding sequence is TGTGCCAGCAGTTCGGGTAACGAGCAGTACGTC. It translates to CASSSGNEQYV.

The chain uses TRBV6-5 and TRBJ1-2; no definite D call. The V end was cut by 6 bases, the J end by 8 bases, with 16 bases between. Germline CDR1 and CDR2: MNHEY and SVGAGI. The CDR3 is 13 amino acids. The CDR3 sequence is CASSAPGSGGYTF. CDR3 nucleotides: TGTGCCAGCAGCGCCCCGGGGTCGGGAGGCTACACCTTC.

This clonotype came up a few times. The chain has TRBV12-3 or TRBV12-4 and TRBJ1-1; the D gene is possibly TRBD1 (6 bases). Trimming removed 5 bases from V and 8 bases from J, with 15 bases in between. This CDR3 comprises 13 residues. CDR3 sequence: CASSTGSLREAFF. The CDR3 DNA is TGTGCCAGCAGTACAGGGTCATTGAGGGAAGCTTTCTTT.

The chain uses TRBV7-9 and TRBJ2-7, with a tentative D call TRBD2 (5 bases). The germline CDR1 and CDR2 sequences are SEHNR and FQNEAQ (reference sequence). V was shortened by 4 bases and J by 0 bases, with 19 bases between the two germline ends. This CDR3 spans 17 amino acids. The DNA of the CDR3 is TGTGCCAGCAGCTCATCCGACGGAGGCAGGAACTCCTACGAGCAGTACTTC. Amino acid sequence: CASSSSDGGRNSYEQYF.

CDR3 loop: CAIRGRWSTGELFF. The CDR3 nucleotides are TGTGCCATCAGAGGAAGATGGAGCACCGGGGAGCTGTTTTTT. J is TRBJ2-2 and V is TRBV10-3, with no clear D. CDR3 length: 14 residues. Germline V gives CDR1 ENHRY, CDR2 SYGVKD. V was shortened by 6 bases and J by 4 bases, with 12 bases between the two germline ends.

The chain combines TRBV7-2 with TRBJ2-3; D may be TRBD2 (5 bases). V was trimmed by 7 bases and J by 2 bases, leaving 13 bases between them. The germline gives CDR1 SGHTA, CDR2 FQGNSA. The CDR3 covers 14 residues. This CDR3 reads CASIGYGDTDTQYF. As DNA, the CDR3 is TGTGCCAGCATCGGGTACGGGGACACAGATACGCAGTATTTT. Supplemented by reference TRBV7-2 and TRBJ2-3, the full variable domain reads GAGVSQSPSNKVTEKGKDVELRCDPISGHTALYWYRQSLGQGLEFLIYFQGNSAPDKSGLPSDRFSAERTGGSVSTLTIQRTQQEDSAVYLCASIGYGDTDTQYFGPGTRLTVL.

The table lists this clonotype with a few counts. The V and J genes are TRBV28 and TRBJ2-7, with a tentative D call TRBD1 (5 bases). V was trimmed by 3 bases and J by 4 bases, leaving 7 bases between them. CDR1 is MDHEN and CDR2 is SYDVKM in the germline V gene. The length of the CDR3 is 12 residues. The CDR3 sequence: CASSFAGYEQYV. For the CDR3, the DNA is TGTGCCAGCAGTTTTGCAGGGTACGAGCAGTACGTC.

This rearrangement joins TRBV9 to TRBJ2-3, with 12 bases that match TRBD2. Germline V gene data show CDR1 as SGDLS and CDR2 as YYNGEE. This CDR3 is built from 16 residues. After removal of 3 bases from V and 2 bases from J, the junction contained 4 bases not matched to a gene. CDR3 residues: CASSERLAGVTDTQYF. CDR3 DNA sequence: TGTGCCAGCAGCGAACGACTAGCGGGGGTCACAGATACGCAGTATTTT.

This clonotype was recorded at least ten times. J is TRBJ1-1 and V is TRBV5-4, with a possible D match to TRBD1 (6 bases). Germline loops: CDR1 SGHNT, CDR2 YYREEE (reference sequence). CDR3 length equals 14 residues. V was pared by 2 bases and J by 5 bases, with 13 bases between. The CDR3: CASSFGGAETEAFF. CDR3 nucleotides: TGTGCCAGCAGCTTCGGGGGGGCAGAAACTGAAGCTTTCTTT.

This clonotype was seen a handful of times. This CDR3 reads CASSYGVPSYNEQFF. Here the CDR3 DNA reads TGTGCCAGCAGCTATGGGGTGCCCTCCTACAATGAGCAGTTCTTC. This chain joins TRBV7-3 and TRBJ2-1; D unclear. Per the germline V gene, CDR1 is SGHTA and CDR2 is FQGTGA. The CDR3 contains 15 residues. V lost 4 bases and J lost 0, with 10 bases in between.

The rearrangement joins TRBV19 to TRBJ1-1, with D unclear. Trimming shortened V by 3 bases and J by 1 base, and 6 bases separated the two germline ends. CDR1 LNHDA and CDR2 SQIVND come from the germline V gene (reference sequence). The CDR3 contains 13 residues. The CDR3 DNA reads TGTGCCAGTAGTATCACGCAGAACACTGAAGCTTTCTTT. Its translation is CASSITQNTEAFF.

This clonotype has a handful of counts. The chain couples TRBV7-9 to TRBJ1-1; D uncertain. The CDR3 runs to 14 residues. Trimming cost V 3 bases and J 1 base, with 9 bases left between them. Germline V gene lookup returns CDR1 SEHNR and CDR2 FQNEAQ (reference sequence). In DNA form, the CDR3 reads TGTGCCAGCAGCTTTGTGACCGGGAACACTGAAGCTTTCTTT. Translation gives CASSFVTGNTEAFF. Filled out from reference TRBV7-9 and TRBJ1-1, the complete variable domain reads DTGVSQNPRHKITKRGQNVTFRCDPISEHNRLYWYRQTLGQGPEFLTYFQNEAQLEKSRLLSDRFSAERPKGSFSTLEIQRTEQGDSAMYLCASSFVTGNTEAFFGQGTRLTVV.

This clonotype has at least ten counts. V gene TRBV7-2 combines with J gene TRBJ2-5; the D gene is possibly TRBD2 (6 bases). CDR1 SGHTA and CDR2 FQGNSA come from the germline V gene. Trimming left V 1 base short and J 6 bases short, with 12 bases between. The CDR3 runs to 14 residues. The CDR3 bases are TGTGCCAGCAGCTTAGGCCTAGCGATGCAGACCCAGTACTTC. It yields the protein CASSLGLAMQTQYF.

DNA for the CDR3: TGCAGCGTTGCCCGTCGGCTAGCGGGCTTTGATGAGCAGTTCTTC. It is translated as CSVARRLAGFDEQFF. The rearrangement uses TRBV29-1 and TRBJ2-1; 8 bases map to TRBD2. Per the germline V gene, CDR1 is SQVTM and CDR2 is ANQGSEA. The V gene end was trimmed by 4 bases and the J gene end by 8 bases; junction bases not matched to a gene: 13. The CDR3 is made up of 15 amino acids.

The chain joins TRBV5-1 to TRBJ1-2; 8 positions match TRBD1. CDR3 length equals 16 residues. Germline CDR1 and CDR2: SGHRS and YFSETQ. With 3 bases clipped from V and 5 bases from J, the junction kept 12 bases outside the gene matches. CDR3 sequence (DNA): TGCGCCAGCAGCTCCCCCGATCGACAGGGGAATTATGGCTACACCTTC. Protein sequence: CASSSPDRQGNYGYTF.

This chain links TRBV5-1 with TRBJ2-2; D tentatively fits TRBD1 or TRBD2 (5 bases each). The CDR3 extends over 16 amino acids. Germline V CDR1 and CDR2: SGHRS, YFSETQ. V was clipped by 7 bases and J by 1 base, with 17 bases between them. The CDR3 sequence is CASQRDRSLNTGELFF. As DNA, the CDR3 is TGCGCCAGCCAACGGGACCGAAGTTTGAACACCGGGGAGCTGTTTTTT.

This chain joins TRBV28 and TRBJ2-5; 9 bases align to TRBD2. This CDR3 is 14 amino acids long. Per germline, CDR1 MDHEN and CDR2 SYDVKM. V lost 6 bases, J lost 4 bases, and 6 bases stayed unmatched. The chain's CDR3 is CASREAGGPETQYF. The DNA of the CDR3 is TGTGCCAGCAGGGAAGCGGGGGGACCAGAGACCCAGTACTTC.

This clonotype was seen once. This chain uses TRBV7-8 with TRBJ1-1; D gene ambiguous. V shed 4 bases and J shed 3 bases, with 9 bases lying between them. The germline V gene has CDR1 SGHVS and CDR2 FQNEAQ. The CDR3 spans 13 residues. CDR3 protein: CASSYPPYTEAFF. Here the CDR3 DNA reads TGTGCCAGCAGCTACCCACCGTACACTGAAGCTTTCTTT.